This record covers a single T cell receptor (beta chain). Its antigen remains unidentified. This sample is drawn from a study of CXCR3-negative and CXCR3-positive naive CD8 T cells. Germline CDR1 is SGHVS and CDR2 is FQNEAQ. The CDR3 length is 12 residues. Naive CD8+ T cells showed a CD45RO-CCR7+CD27+CD95- phenotype. Carrying UMI labels, the TRB cDNA libraries were prepared through 5' RACE. TCRdb reprocessed the 5' RACE reads and reports one entry per CDR3 protein, with no DNA. The sample shows tens of thousands of distinct CDR3 sequences, and 0.5% to 0.55% sits with its ten largest clones. Regarding the study as a whole: Similar TRBV-TRBJ usage characterized naive CXCR3-negative and CXCR3-positive cells; memory cells differed. With surface CD5 comparable between naive subsets, TCR strength was estimated using properties derived from the TRB CDR3. Naive cells that were CXCR3-positive had more hydrophobic TRB CDR3s (compared with CXCR3-negative naive cells).

The material sequenced was naive CXCR3+ CD8+ T cells from blood. Subset indicated: CD45RO-CCR7+CD27+CD95- naive CD8+ T cells expressing CXCR3 (TNR3+). The J gene is TRBJ2-7, the V gene TRBV7-8; TCRdb's D gene call, TRBD1, goes unchecked for lack of DNA. The clonotype comes from a human donor in good health. Some clones in this sample may be carry-over from other donors' samples. CDR3 region: CASSLDPGEQYF.